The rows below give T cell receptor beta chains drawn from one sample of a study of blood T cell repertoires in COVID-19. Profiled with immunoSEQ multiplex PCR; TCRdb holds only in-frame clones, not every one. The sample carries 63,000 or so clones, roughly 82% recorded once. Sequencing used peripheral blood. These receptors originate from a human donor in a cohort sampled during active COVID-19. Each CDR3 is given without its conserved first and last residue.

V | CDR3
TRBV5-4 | ASSSGGDTYEQY
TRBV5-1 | ASSYSHAGTEAF
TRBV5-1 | ASSEQYTEQY
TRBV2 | ASSDLAGGINEQF
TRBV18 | ASSPGQDQPQH
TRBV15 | ATSRENRVQPQH
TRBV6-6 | ASEGRGSYEQY
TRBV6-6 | ASGLDGTNTEAF
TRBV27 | ASRRQNYEQY
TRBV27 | ASRRGSLSGELF
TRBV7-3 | ASSLDATENTEAF
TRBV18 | ASSPRTGDPYEQY
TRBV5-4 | ASSLPTGNYGYT
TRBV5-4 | ASSLSLLYANTGELF
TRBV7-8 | ASSLDGAGGFSNQPQH
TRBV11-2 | ASSLVVGGSTDTQY
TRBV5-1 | ASSPWTGVRTEAF
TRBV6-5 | ASTKAGTAYGYT
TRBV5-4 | ASSSPKTLGGRGYT
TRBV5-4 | ASSPEADNYGYT
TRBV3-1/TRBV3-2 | ASRASGGAYEQF
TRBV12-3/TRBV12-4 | ASRSTANTEAF
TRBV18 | ASSPLSRGGSYEQY
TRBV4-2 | ASSPQGERNEKLF
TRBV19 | ASSSSGELVSLNEQF
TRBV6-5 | ASSPDSNYGYT
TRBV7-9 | ASSLGLGPEQF
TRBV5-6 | ASSLNRQYYGYT
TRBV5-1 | ASSLETGADTQY
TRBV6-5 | ASTATGGGELF
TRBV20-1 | SASSEDVAGAFYNEQF
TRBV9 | ASSVGFQGRYEQY
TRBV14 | ASSPQRDTVAREQY
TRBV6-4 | ASRRQGADTGELF
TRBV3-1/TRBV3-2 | ASSQTRYNEQF
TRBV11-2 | ASSLNRQAHGYT
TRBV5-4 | ASSLLAGSSDTQY
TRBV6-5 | ASRDSFSDTQY
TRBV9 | ASSVGLPSSYNEQF
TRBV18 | ASSLTPQETQY
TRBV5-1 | ASSQRTGSGELF
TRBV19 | ASSTPGARKANYGYT
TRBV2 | ASSRQGPINSPLH
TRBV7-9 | ASSLDALAGAEQY
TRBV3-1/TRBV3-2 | ASSHSGTGGYEQY
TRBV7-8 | ASSPVEGPNTEAF
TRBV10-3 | AISESEVEETQY
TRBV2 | ASSEQGIAMDTEAF
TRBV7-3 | ASSLNAANEQF
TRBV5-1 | ASTKGDSYNEQF
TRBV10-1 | ASSESRGRNSPLH
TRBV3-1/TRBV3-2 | ASSQGIAATSEQF
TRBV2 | ASSPTGRTDTQY
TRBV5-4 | ASSFQGTGLRNSPLH
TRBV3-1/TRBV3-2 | ASSHTGTSGGLF